These 20 T cell receptor beta chains were sequenced from one sample in a study of T cells in Graves' hyperthyroidism and ophthalmopathy. Researchers took RNA transcripts and amplified the TCR beta CDR3 regions from them. A set of HTBI primers served as the primers for a first-round RT-PCR of the TCR CDR3. TCRdb reprocessed the multiplex PCR reads via MiXCR and lists one record per CDR3 protein. The data contain about 840,000 distinct CDR3 sequences, over 35% of them singletons. Input material: blood. Receptors were obtained from a man younger than 30 with Graves' hyperthyroidism.

The CDR3 protein is CAISESGLAGAYSYEQYF. CDR3 nucleotides: TGTGCCATCAGTGAATCGGGACTAGCGGGGGCCTACTCCTACGAGCAGTACTTC. The chain links TRBV10-3 to TRBJ2-7; 14 nucleotides agree with TRBD2. The CDR3 runs to 18 residues. Per germline, CDR1 ENHRY and CDR2 SYGVKD. Trimming cost V 3 bases and J 0 bases; bases outside gene matches: 7.

The V and J genes are TRBV19 and TRBJ1-1, with D perhaps matching TRBD1 (5 bases). CDR1 is LNHDA and CDR2 is SQIVND in the germline V gene (reference sequence). The V and J ends lost 11 bases and 6 bases respectively, with 10 bases between them. CDR3 length: 10 residues. CDR3 loop: CAWGGAEAFF. As DNA, the CDR3 is TGTGCCTGGGGGGGGGCTGAAGCTTTCTTT.

With regard to this clonotype: This may arise from a read error, as a much more abundant clone is one base away. The V and J genes are TRBV9 and TRBJ2-6; D is undetermined. V gave up 0 bases and J gave up 4 bases, with 11 bases separating them. CDR3 length: 16 amino acids. Germline V CDR1 and CDR2: SGDLS, YYNGEE. CDR3 in amino acids: CASSVGAAAGANVLTF. The DNA of the CDR3 is TGTGCCAGCAGCGTAGGGGCGGCCGCAGGGGCCAACGTCCTGACTTTC.

A remark on this clonotype: At one boundary the junction diverges from the germline segment, which might be a read error. The chain combines TRBV7-6 with TRBJ2-7, with TRBD2 identical over 10 bases. CDR1 and CDR2 from the germline V gene are SGHVS and FNYEAQ. The CDR3 loop spans 16 amino acids. CDR3 protein: CASSLTTSGYSSEQYF. The DNA of the CDR3 is TGTGCCAGCAGCTTAACGACTAGCGGGTACTCCTCCGAGCAGTACTTC.

The chain couples TRBV7-8 to TRBJ2-5; 11 positions match TRBD2. This CDR3 has 18 residues. V trimming: 5 bases; J trimming: 5 bases; junction bases outside the gene matches: 16. Germline CDR1 and CDR2: SGHVS and FQNEAQ. The chain's CDR3 is CASSPVEGASGGPETQYF. The CDR3 DNA reads TGTGCCAGCAGCCCTGTAGAGGGTGCTAGCGGGGGGCCCGAGACCCAGTACTTC.

The chain joins TRBV20-1 to TRBJ2-7; D might be TRBD1 (6 bases). The CDR3 runs to 13 residues. In germline, CDR1 is DFQATT, CDR2 SNEGSKA (reference sequence). The V gene lost 2 bases and the J gene lost 2 bases, with 10 bases spanning the gap. In DNA, the CDR3 is TGCAGTGCTAGAACCGGGACACCCTACGAGCAGTACTTC. This gives the protein CSARTGTPYEQYF.

The chain joins TRBV7-9 to TRBJ1-2; tentatively, D is TRBD1 (6 bases). Germline V gene lookup returns CDR1 SEHNR and CDR2 FQNEAQ (reference sequence). CDR3 length equals 14 residues. Trimming pared 5 bases from V and 5 bases from J, leaving 15 bases between. CDR3 amino acids: CASSPQGGGYGYTF. CDR3 bases: TGTGCCAGCAGCCCACAGGGAGGAGGATATGGCTACACCTTC.

This clonotype was picked up a small number of times. The chain uses TRBV9 and TRBJ1-1; no clear D. Per germline, CDR1 SGDLS and CDR2 YYNGEE. The V gene lost 0 bases and the J gene lost 5 bases, with 8 bases spanning the gap. The CDR3 consists of 13 residues. In DNA form, the CDR3 reads TGTGCCAGCAGCGTAGCTGGGGAGACTGAAGCTTTCTTT. Residues: CASSVAGETEAFF. The full variable domain, completed using reference TRBV9 and TRBJ1-1, is DSGVTQTPKHLITATGQRVTLRCSPRSGDLSVYWYQQSLDQGLQFLIQYYNGEERAKGNILERFSAQQFPDLHSELNLSSLELGDSALYFCASSVAGETEAFFGQGTRLTVV.

Of note for this clonotype: One end of the junction is discordant with germline, which a read error may explain. The chain uses TRBV7-9 and TRBJ2-2; TRBD2 matches 11 bases. This CDR3 contains 16 residues. Per the germline V gene, CDR1 is SEHNR and CDR2 is FQNEAQ (reference sequence). CDR3 loop: CARSPGTSGNTGELFF. In nucleotides, the CDR3 is TGTGCCCGCAGCCCGGGGACTAGCGGAAACACCGGGGAGCTGTTTTTT.

V gene TRBV29-1 combines with J gene TRBJ1-1, with D possibly TRBD1 on 5 matching bases. This CDR3 contains 14 residues. V dropped 4 bases and J dropped 4 bases, with 16 bases sitting between them. Germline assignment: CDR1 SQVTM and CDR2 ANQGSEA. The CDR3 DNA is TGCAGCGTTGGGACTAGCGGGGGTAGCACTGAAGCTTTCTTT. Translating it yields CSVGTSGGSTEAFF. Supplemented by reference TRBV29-1 and TRBJ1-1, the full variable domain reads SAVISQKPSRDICQRGTSLTIQCQVDSQVTMMFWYRQQPGQSLTLIATANQGSEATYESGFVIDKFPISRPNLTFSTLTVSNMSPEDSSIYLCSVGTSGGSTEAFFGQGTRLTVV.

This rearrangement joins TRBV7-6 to TRBJ2-2; D not certain. CDR3 length equals 16 residues. V was clipped by 4 bases and J by 6 bases, with 18 bases between them. The germline gives CDR1 SGHVS, CDR2 FNYEAQ. CDR3 coding DNA: TGTGCCAGCAGCTCCTCCGACAAAGAGATGGCCGGGGAGCTGTTTTTT. This encodes CASSSSDKEMAGELFF.

Details on this clonotype: The junction departs from germline at one end; a sequencing error may be responsible. This chain links TRBV15 with TRBJ2-5; 9 bases are shared with TRBD2. This CDR3 has 15 residues. Germline V gives CDR1 LNHNV, CDR2 YYDKDF (reference sequence). CDR3 region: CAASSQASGIETQYF. The DNA for the CDR3 is TGTGCCGCCAGCAGCCAAGCTAGCGGGATCGAGACCCAGTACTTC.

The V call is TRBV29-1, the J call TRBJ2-7; 7 positions agree with TRBD1. V trimming: 7 bases; J trimming: 2 bases; junction bases outside the gene matches: 5. This CDR3 has 12 amino acids. Germline CDR1 and CDR2: SQVTM and ANQGSEA. The CDR3 nucleotides read TGCAGCGACCGACAGGGAACCTACGAGCAGTACTTC. It translates to CSDRQGTYEQYF.

The chain recombines TRBV19 with TRBJ2-7; tentatively, D is TRBD2 (6 bases). The CDR3 contains 13 residues. Trimming took 5 bases from V and 3 from J, leaving 11 bases between them. Germline V CDR1 and CDR2: LNHDA, SQIVND (reference sequence). CDR3 sequence (DNA): TGTGCCAGTAGTGAGGAGGGCGACTACGAGCAGTACTTC. It codes for CASSEEGDYEQYF.

The chain uses TRBV5-1 and TRBJ1-5, with D possibly being TRBD1 (5 bases). The CDR3 extends over 16 amino acids. Germline CDR1 reads SGHRS; CDR2 reads YFSETQ. The ends were cut back, 0 bases at V and 1 base at J, with 11 bases in the middle. The CDR3 sequence is CASSLDGGPSNQPQHF. The CDR3 nucleotides are TGCGCCAGCAGCTTGGACGGGGGACCGAGCAATCAGCCCCAGCATTTT.

As concerns this clonotype: Relative to the germline gene, one junction end is altered; a read error may explain this. The V call is TRBV12-3 or TRBV12-4, the J call TRBJ1-5; D gene uncertain. This CDR3 has 16 residues. CDR3 sequence reads: CAGWVLLVTHNQPQHF. In DNA, the CDR3 is TGTGCTGGGTGGGTCCTACTAGTTACCCACAATCAGCCCCAGCACTTT.

The rearrangement links TRBV29-1 to TRBJ1-1; D possibly corresponds to TRBD1 (5 bases). This CDR3 contains 13 residues. The germline V gene has CDR1 SQVTM and CDR2 ANQGSEA. Trimming took off 5 bases at V and 5 bases at J, with 15 bases between the two ends. The CDR3 nucleotides are TGCAGCGTTTCGGGGGGGGAAGAGACTGAAGCTTTCTTT. It yields the protein CSVSGGEETEAFF.

The chain combines TRBV4-3 with TRBJ1-5, with TRBD1 matching over 7 bases. The V segment lost 0 bases and the J segment 9 bases; nucleotides outside the gene matches: 11. The CDR3 is made up of 16 amino acids. From germline, CDR1 is LGHNA and CDR2 YSLEER. The CDR3 region is CASSQDPGTALVPQHF. The DNA of the CDR3 is TGCGCCAGCAGCCAAGACCCCGGGACAGCGTTAGTGCCCCAGCATTTT.

This chain joins TRBV25-1 and TRBJ1-1, with D perhaps matching TRBD1 (6 bases). V dropped 6 bases and J dropped 0 bases, with 14 bases sitting between them. The CDR3 runs 15 residues. Germline CDR1 and CDR2: MGHDK and SYGVNS. The CDR3 reads CASRSGQSLNTEAFF. The CDR3 nucleotides are TGTGCCAGCAGATCAGGACAGTCACTGAACACTGAAGCTTTCTTT.

In this sample, this clonotype turned up a few times. V usage is TRBV7-9 and J usage is TRBJ2-2; 7 positions match TRBD1. The V segment lost 1 base and the J segment 7 bases; nucleotides outside the gene matches: 12. CDR3 length: 17 amino acids. Germline CDR1 is SEHNR and CDR2 is FQNEAQ (reference sequence). CDR3 sequence: CASSLGAPGGSVGELFF. CDR3 nucleotides: TGTGCCAGCAGCTTAGGAGCCCCAGGGGGAAGTGTCGGGGAGCTGTTTTTT. Drawing the rest from reference TRBV7-9 and TRBJ2-2, the complete variable domain is DTGVSQNPRHKITKRGQNVTFRCDPISEHNRLYWYRQTLGQGPEFLTYFQNEAQLEKSRLLSDRFSAERPKGSFSTLEIQRTEQGDSAMYLCASSLGAPGGSVGELFFGEGSRLTVL.